These 25 T cell receptor beta chains came from one sample sequenced in a study of CD8 T cells in ankylosing spondylitis. MiXCR, applied by TCRdb to the 5' RACE reads, yields one record per CDR3 protein. The data hold 250,000 to 300,000 distinct CDR3 sequences, with 15% to 20% observed a single time. What was sequenced was blood, either unsorted or a sorted T cell fraction (not recorded which). Receptors originate from a male donor with ankylosing spondylitis or in good health (not recorded which).

The chain uses TRBV12-3 or TRBV12-4 and TRBJ2-2; D call uncertain. The CDR3 runs to 17 residues. The V gene lost 6 bases and the J gene lost 2 bases, with 19 bases spanning the gap. The CDR3 loop reads CASSQPGVASNTGELFF. The CDR3 region has the DNA TGTGCCAGCAGCCAACCTGGGGTAGCCTCTAACACCGGGGAGCTGTTTTTT.

The chain has TRBV5-5 and TRBJ1-2; 8 bases match TRBD1. The trim removed 4 bases at V and 2 bases at J, leaving 7 bases unmatched. Germline V lookup: CDR1 SGHKS, CDR2 YYEKEE (reference sequence). CDR3 length: 15 amino acids. Here the CDR3 DNA reads TGTGCCAGCAGCCGACCCGGGACAGGCAACTATGGCTACACCTTC. Translated, it gives CASSRPGTGNYGYTF.

The table lists this clonotype with a few counts. The chain links TRBV27 to TRBJ2-7, with 7 bases that match TRBD1. The germline V gene encodes CDR1 MNHEY and CDR2 SMNVEV (reference sequence). V shed 4 bases, J shed 1 base, and the junction held 13 bases outside the gene matches. This CDR3 has 17 residues. CDR3 sequence: CASSSYRQGCGSYEQYV. CDR3 bases: TGTGCCAGCAGTTCCTATCGACAGGGTTGCGGTTCCTACGAGCAGTACGTC.

In this sample, this clonotype turned up many times. The genes are TRBV5-1 and TRBJ2-1, with 10 bases matching TRBD2. Trimming at V came to 2 bases and at J to 10 bases, leaving 12 bases not matched to a gene. Germline V gene data show CDR1 as SGHRS and CDR2 as YFSETQ. CDR3 length equals 16 residues. CDR3 residues: CASSFTLAGVTGEQFF. The CDR3 nucleotides read TGCGCCAGCAGCTTTACCCTAGCGGGAGTGACAGGCGAGCAGTTCTTC.

The gene calls are TRBV7-2 and TRBJ2-1; TRBD1 aligns across 7 bases. The CDR3 is 15 residues long. Per germline, CDR1 SGHTA and CDR2 FQGNSA. The junction had 7 bases not matched to a gene; V was cut back by 4 bases and J by 4 bases. The CDR3 sequence is CASSSGQVPYNEQFF. The CDR3 DNA is TGTGCCAGCAGCTCTGGACAGGTCCCTTACAATGAGCAGTTCTTC. Using reference TRBV7-2 and TRBJ2-1 for the parts outside the CDR3, the full variable domain is GAGVSQSPSNKVTEKGKDVELRCDPISGHTALYWYRQSLGQGLEFLIYFQGNSAPDKSGLPSDRFSAERTGGSVSTLTIQRTQQEDSAVYLCASSSGQVPYNEQFFGPGTRLTVL.

This clonotype showed up just a few times. The V and J genes are TRBV5-1 and TRBJ2-1; D may be TRBD2 (5 bases). Germline V gene data show CDR1 as SGHRS and CDR2 as YFSETQ. The CDR3 consists of 16 residues. Trimming pared 1 base from V and 8 bases from J, leaving 19 bases between. The CDR3, as DNA: TGCGCCAGCAGCTTGAATTGGCCAATAACGAGGGATGAGCAGTTCTTC. It yields the protein CASSLNWPITRDEQFF.

The genes are TRBV6-1 and TRBJ2-5; 10 bases map to TRBD1. Germline CDR1 and CDR2: MNHNS and SASEGT. The CDR3 length is 13 residues. V trimming: 7 bases; J trimming: 4 bases; junction bases outside the gene matches: 3. The CDR3 bases are TGTGCCAGCACCCGGACAGGGGGAGAGACCCAGTACTTC. It yields the protein CASTRTGGETQYF.

Here the CDR3 reads CASSLAGAGFNEQFF. DNA for the CDR3: TGTGCCAGCAGTTTAGCGGGAGCCGGGTTCAATGAGCAGTTCTTC. The chain joins TRBV6-2 or TRBV6-3 to TRBJ2-1, with 9 bases that match TRBD2. The CDR3 covers 15 residues. Unmatched junction bases numbered 7, after V lost 4 bases and J lost 6 bases. In germline, CDR1 is MNHEY, CDR2 SVGEGT.

This clonotype was detected a few times. The V gene is TRBV20-1, the J gene TRBJ2-7, with TRBD2 identical over 10 bases. CDR1 DFQATT and CDR2 SNEGSKA come from the germline V gene (reference sequence). V trimming: 5 bases; J trimming: 5 bases; junction bases outside the gene matches: 18. The CDR3 runs 17 residues. The CDR3: CSAPSSQGFGTSDEQYV. As DNA, the CDR3 is TGCAGTGCTCCTAGCTCTCAGGGGTTTGGGACTAGCGACGAGCAGTACGTC.

This chain links TRBV3-1 with TRBJ2-2; D is perhaps TRBD1 (6 bases). The ends were cut back, 8 bases at V and 7 bases at J, with 26 bases in the middle. Germline lookup yields CDR1 LGHDT and CDR2 YNNKEL (reference sequence). The CDR3 is 17 residues long. CDR3 DNA: TGTGCCAGCTGTCGAATCTCGGCAGGGACATATGGCGGGGAGCTGTTTTTT. This translates into CASCRISAGTYGGELFF.

Details on this clonotype: One junction end disagrees with the germline gene, perhaps due to a read error. V gene TRBV4-2 combines with J gene TRBJ1-3; D uncertain. The germline CDR1 and CDR2 sequences are LGHNA and YNFKEQ. This CDR3 is built from 14 residues. CDR3: CTSSSDMAGNTIYF. CDR3 nucleotides: TGTACCAGCAGCAGCGACATGGCTGGAAACACCATATATTTT.

V gene TRBV20-1 combines with J gene TRBJ2-7; unclear D gene. Germline V gene sequence: CDR1 DFQATT, CDR2 SNEGSKA (reference sequence). CDR3 length: 11 amino acids. V lost 2 bases and J lost 4, with 6 bases in between. The CDR3 protein is CSARMSYEQYV. The CDR3, as DNA: TGCAGTGCTAGAATGTCGTACGAGCAGTACGTC.

This clonotype occurred many times. This chain connects TRBV5-1 to TRBJ1-2; D call uncertain. This CDR3 spans 13 amino acids. V was shortened by 4 bases and J by 1 base, with 8 bases between the two germline ends. Germline-derived CDR1 and CDR2 are SGHRS and YFSETQ. CDR3 region: CASSDGFNYGYTF. For the CDR3, the DNA is TGCGCCAGCAGCGACGGATTTAACTATGGCTACACCTTC.

This clonotype was picked up a small number of times. V and J are TRBV20-1 and TRBJ2-3; no definite D call. CDR3 length: 12 amino acids. Germline V gene sequence: CDR1 DFQATT, CDR2 SNEGSKA (reference sequence). The V and J ends lost 6 bases and 4 bases respectively, with 11 bases between them. The CDR3 bases are TGCAGTGCCCTAGGCCGGGCAGATACGCAGTATTTT. Its protein is CSALGRADTQYF.

This clonotype was counted at least ten times. The chain uses TRBV10-3 and TRBJ2-1; TRBD1 matches at 9 bases. The germline CDR1 and CDR2 sequences are ENHRY and SYGVKD. The trim removed 8 bases at V and 0 bases at J, leaving 2 bases unmatched. The CDR3 covers 14 residues. The chain's CDR3 is CAIRGQGSYNEQFF. The CDR3 DNA reads as TGTGCCATCCGGGGACAGGGCTCCTACAATGAGCAGTTCTTC.

The gene calls are TRBV6-1 and TRBJ1-5; D is perhaps TRBD1 (6 bases). CDR1 and CDR2 (germline): MNHNS, SASEGT. Trimming took 5 bases from V and 2 from J, leaving 16 bases between them. The CDR3 is made up of 16 amino acids. CDR3 loop: CASSRSGVGGNQPQHF. The CDR3 DNA reads as TGTGCCAGCAGTCGCTCAGGGGTAGGGGGCAATCAGCCCCAGCATTTT.

CDR3: CASSPRRGLTEAFF. CDR3 in DNA: TGTGCCAGCAGTCCCCGCAGGGGGCTCACTGAAGCTTTCTTT. This chain uses TRBV12-3 or TRBV12-4 with TRBJ1-1; TRBD1 aligns across 8 bases. V was pared by 5 bases and J by 4 bases, with 6 bases of the junction left unmatched. CDR3 length equals 14 residues.

This clonotype was detected only a few times. The chain joins TRBV7-6 to TRBJ2-7; 9 bases align to TRBD1. Looked up from germline, CDR1 is SGHVS and CDR2 is FNYEAQ. Trimming took 5 bases from V and 3 from J; bases not matched to a gene: 2. The CDR3 contains 13 residues. In DNA form, the CDR3 reads TGTGCCAGCAGCCAGGACAGGGGCTACGAGCAGTACGTC. It yields the protein CASSQDRGYEQYV.

This chain joins TRBV7-8 and TRBJ1-6, with D tentatively TRBD1 (5 bases). Trimming stripped 1 base from V and 9 bases from J, with 13 bases between. Germline CDR1 SGHVS, CDR2 FQNEAQ. CDR3 length equals 15 residues. Here the CDR3 reads CASSLDAGRSSPLHF. The CDR3 coding sequence is TGTGCCAGCAGCTTAGATGCAGGGCGTTCTTCACCCCTCCACTTT. Full variable domain (remainder filled in from reference TRBV7-8 and TRBJ1-6): GAGVSQSPRYKVAKRGQDVALRCDPISGHVSLFWYQQALGQGPEFLTYFQNEAQLDKSGLPSDRFFAERPEGSVSTLKIQRTQQEDSAVYLCASSLDAGRSSPLHFGNGTRLTVT.

This chain connects TRBV7-3 to TRBJ2-2, with TRBD1 matching over 10 bases. CDR1 and CDR2 from the germline V gene are SGHTA and FQGTGA. The CDR3 covers 16 residues. V lost 5 bases to trimming and J lost 4 bases; unmatched junction nucleotides: 7. The CDR3 DNA is TGTGCCAGCAGCCGACAGGGGGCCACCGGCACCGGGGAGCTGTTTTTT. It codes for CASSRQGATGTGELFF. The entire variable domain, with the rest obtained from reference TRBV7-3 and TRBJ2-2, is as follows: GAGVSQTPSNKVTEKGKYVELRCDPISGHTALYWYRQSLGQGPEFLIYFQGTGAADDSGLPNDRFFAVRPEGSVSTLKIQRTERGDSAVYLCASSRQGATGTGELFFGEGSRLTVL.

There are a few counts of this clonotype. The genes are TRBV5-5 and TRBJ2-1, with D tentatively TRBD1 (5 bases). Germline V lookup: CDR1 SGHKS, CDR2 YYEKEE (reference sequence). V was cut by 2 bases and J by 6 bases, with 12 bases left in between. The CDR3 spans 14 residues. The CDR3 DNA follows: TGTGCCAGCAGCTTTAAGGGGTCTAGCAATGAGCAGTTCTTC. Amino acid sequence: CASSFKGSSNEQFF. Based on the CDR3 plus reference TRBV5-5 and TRBJ2-1, the full variable domain is DAGVTQSPTHLIKTRGQQVTLRCSPISGHKSVSWYQQVLGQGPQFIFQYYEKEERGRGNFPDRFSARQFPNYSSELNVNALLLGDSALYLCASSFKGSSNEQFFGPGTRLTVL.

The V gene is TRBV20-1, the J gene TRBJ2-3, with 10 nucleotides matching TRBD2. There are 13 residues in the CDR3. V lost 3 bases, J lost 4 bases, and 1 base stayed unmatched. From germline, CDR1 is DFQATT and CDR2 SNEGSKA (reference sequence). This chain's CDR3 is CSASLAGADTQYF. The DNA for the CDR3 is TGCAGTGCTAGCCTAGCGGGAGCAGATACGCAGTATTTT.

CDR3 nucleotide sequence: TGCGCCAGCAGCTTGGAACAGACTAGCGGGAGGGCCGGGGAGCTGTTTTTT. Its translation is CASSLEQTSGRAGELFF. The chain uses TRBV5-1 and TRBJ2-2, with 14 bases fitting TRBD2. The CDR3 extends over 17 amino acids. After removal of 0 bases from V and 6 bases from J, the junction contained 4 bases not matched to a gene. Germline CDR1 and CDR2: SGHRS and YFSETQ.

This clonotype appeared a few times. J is TRBJ2-1 and V is TRBV2, with D perhaps TRBD2 (5 bases). V was trimmed by 7 bases and J by 7 bases, leaving 11 bases between them. The CDR3 sequence is 12 residues long. CDR1 and CDR2 (germline): SNHLY, FYNNEI. The CDR3 DNA reads as TGTGCCAGCAAAGTTGGGGAGAATGAGCAGTTCTTC. Its translation: CASKVGENEQFF.

As concerns this clonotype: One base away lies a much larger clone, so this may be a sequencing read error. CDR3 protein: CASSYETGTAAFF. In DNA, the CDR3 is TGTGCCAGCAGTTACGAGACCGGAACTGCAGCTTTCTTT. The V call is TRBV27, the J call TRBJ1-1; no reliable D call. Looked up from germline, CDR1 is MNHEY and CDR2 is SMNVEV (reference sequence). The CDR3 is 13 residues long.